Following are 11 T cell receptor beta chains from one sample sequenced in a study of blood T cells in healthy people across ages. The authors ran a second PCR of about 6 to 11 cycles using a sample-barcoded 5' primer and a J-beta primer mix. TCRdb re-derived calls from the 5' RACE reads in MiXCR, one entry per CDR3 protein. The sample carries 1.5 million to 2 million distinct CDR3 sequences, roughly 27% recorded once. The sequencing sample was made of blood. All receptors come from a woman aged 30 to 39 in good health.

This clonotype was detected many times. The CDR3, as DNA: TGTGCCACCGCAGGGGTGCTGGGGGGAGAGACCCAGTACTTC. Protein sequence: CATAGVLGGETQYF. The chain links TRBV25-1 to TRBJ2-5; D is possibly TRBD1 or TRBD2 (6 bases each). V lost 10 bases and J 4 bases, leaving 19 bases between the germline ends. The CDR3 is 14 residues long. Germline values: CDR1 MGHDK, CDR2 SYGVNS. The full variable domain, with the rest looked up from reference TRBV25-1 and TRBJ2-5, is EADIYQTPRYLVIGTGKKITLECSQTMGHDKMYWYQQDPGMELHLIHYSYGVNSTEKGDLSSESTVSRIRTEHFPLTLESARPSHTSQYLCATAGVLGGETQYFGPGTRLLVL.

The rearrangement joins TRBV7-9 to TRBJ1-4; 9 bases are shared with TRBD1. CDR1 is SEHNR, CDR2 FQNEAQ, per germline (reference sequence). The CDR3 is made up of 15 amino acids. V shed 3 bases, J shed 6 bases, and the junction held 5 bases outside the gene matches. The CDR3: CASSFGTGSHEKLFF. The CDR3 coding sequence is TGTGCCAGCAGCTTCGGGACAGGGAGCCATGAAAAACTGTTTTTT.

This clonotype has just a few counts. The chain recombines TRBV20-1 with TRBJ2-7; D tentatively fits TRBD1 or TRBD2 (5 bases each). Germline values: CDR1 DFQATT, CDR2 SNEGSKA (reference sequence). The CDR3 runs 14 residues. Trimming stripped 5 bases from V and 2 bases from J, with 16 bases between. This CDR3 reads CSAHPGTEPYEQYF. The CDR3 nucleotides are TGCAGTGCTCATCCCGGGACGGAGCCCTACGAGCAGTACTTC.

J is TRBJ2-5 and V is TRBV28; D is undetermined. CDR1 and CDR2 from the germline V gene are MDHEN and SYDVKM. This CDR3 has 11 residues. Trimming cost V 8 bases and J 2 bases, with 6 bases left between them. The CDR3 DNA reads TGTGCCAGCGCTCAACAAGAGACCCAGTACTTC. Translating it yields CASAQQETQYF.

The J gene is TRBJ2-5, the V gene TRBV12-3 or TRBV12-4, with 8 bases that match TRBD1. V was clipped by 4 bases and J by 5 bases; unmatched bases: 6. This CDR3 comprises 14 residues. For the CDR3, the DNA is TGTGCCAGCAGTTGGACAGGGAAGGGGGAGACCCAGTACTTC. Protein sequence: CASSWTGKGETQYF.

As to this clonotype: A much larger clone differs by one base, so this may be a read error. The V call is TRBV10-3, the J call TRBJ2-7, with TRBD1 identical over 7 bases. The germline gives CDR1 ENHRY, CDR2 SYGVKD. There are 14 residues in the CDR3. The ends lost 6 bases at V and 12 bases at J; junction bases unmatched: 17. CDR3 in amino acids: CAISTGTVSVGRYF. The CDR3 DNA sequence: TGTGCCATCAGCACTGGGACAGTGTCCGTTGGGCGGTACTTC.

The V call is TRBV18, the J call TRBJ2-7; TRBD2 matches at 7 bases. CDR3 size: 15 residues. Unmatched junction bases numbered 7, after V lost 3 bases and J lost 2 bases. Germline V gives CDR1 KGHSH, CDR2 LQKENI. CDR3: CASSPLAGPPYEQYF. The CDR3 nucleotides are TGTGCCAGCTCACCGTTAGCGGGCCCACCCTACGAGCAGTACTTC.

This clonotype turned up a few times. This chain uses TRBV10-2 with TRBJ1-2; D may be TRBD1 (6 bases). This CDR3 region has 13 residues. The V gene lost 1 base and the J gene lost 9 bases, with 12 bases spanning the gap. Per germline, CDR1 WSHSY and CDR2 SAAADI. The CDR3 region has the DNA TGCGCCAGCAGTGAGTGGCAGGGGTTTAGCTACACCTTC. It encodes CASSEWQGFSYTF.

This rearrangement joins TRBV7-2 to TRBJ2-1; D possibly matches TRBD1 or TRBD2 (5 bases each). Germline CDR1 and CDR2: SGHTA and FQGNSA. Trimming took 5 bases from V and 6 from J, leaving 11 bases between them. The CDR3 totals 13 residues. CDR3 residues: CASSTGTVNEQFF. CDR3 DNA: TGTGCCAGCAGCACTGGGACGGTCAATGAGCAGTTCTTC.

The rearrangement uses TRBV19 and TRBJ2-1; 9 nucleotides agree with TRBD2. Germline CDR1 LNHDA, CDR2 SQIVND (reference sequence). The trim removed 5 bases at V and 7 bases at J, leaving 6 bases unmatched. This CDR3 has 14 amino acids. The CDR3: CASSASGKGNEQFF. CDR3 sequence (DNA): TGTGCCAGTAGTGCTAGCGGGAAGGGAAATGAGCAGTTCTTC.

The chain's CDR3 is CASSPRTGGPETQYF. DNA of the CDR3: TGTGCCAGCTCACCTCGTACGGGGGGCCCGGAGACCCAGTACTTC. The V call is TRBV18, the J call TRBJ2-5; TRBD2 might be the D (7 bases). Germline lookup yields CDR1 KGHSH and CDR2 LQKENI. The CDR3 spans 15 residues. Between the trimmed V and J ends, which lost 3 bases and 5 bases, there was a span of 16 bases.